This T cell receptor beta chain was recovered during a study of T cells in Graves' hyperthyroidism and ophthalmopathy. TCR beta CDR3 regions were amplified from RNA. The HTBI primer set was used in a first-round RT-PCR of the TCR CDR3. TCRdb passed the multiplex PCR reads through MiXCR, listing each CDR3 protein once. Of about 640,000 distinct CDR3 sequences in the sample, around 20% were seen once. V was clipped by 8 bases and J by 5 bases, with 13 bases between them. This CDR3 comprises 13 residues. Germline-derived CDR1 and CDR2 are MNHEY and SMNVEV (reference sequence). Exclusion of a patient resulted from uncontrolled infection, other autoimmune disease, pregnancy or lactation. The sample holds a few counts of this clonotype.

This sequence joins TRBV27 and TRBJ2-1; unclear D gene. The sequence came from a man aged 25-45 years with Graves' ophthalmopathy. The sample consisted of blood. The CDR3: CASANVPHNEQFF. The CDR3 nucleotides read TGTGCCAGCGCAAACGTGCCGCACAATGAGCAGTTCTTC.